These T cell receptor beta chains were read from a single sample in a study of blood T cell dynamics during melanoma immunotherapy. TCRdb's copy holds only in-frame clones and misses some; the assay was immunoSEQ multiplex PCR. The data hold approximately 13,000 clones, with approximately 88% observed a single time. Sequencing was performed on blood, taken from a patient treated with checkpoint blockade. Receptor source: a human donor with melanoma. The CDR3 runs from the conserved cysteine through the conserved F or W. D genes are given only for firm matches. Not all rows give a size; the values are once, few, many and, for expanded clones, a class.

>TRBD2|.|TRBJ2-5|TRBV6-1
TGTGCCGGCCGGGGGGTCGGGGTCGGGGAAGAGACCCAGTACTTC
CAGRGVGVGEETQYF
>TRBD1|.|TRBJ2-5|TRBV27
TGTGCCAGCAGAAGTGGGGACAGGAGGCAAGAGACCCAGTACTTC
CASRSGDRRQETQYF
>.|.|TRBJ1-3|TRBV30
TGTGCCTGGCAGAGCCGACAGGACCCTGGAAACACCATATATTTT
CAWQSRQDPGNTIYF
>.|.|TRBJ2-4|TRBV7-6
TGTGCCAGCAGCTTATTTGTCCGGGACGCGGGCATTCAGTACTTC
CASSLFVRDAGIQYF
>TRBD1|.|TRBJ2-3|TRBV5-4
TGTGCCAGCAGCTTGGACAGGGGAGATACGCAGTATTTT
CASSLDRGDTQYF
>.|.|TRBJ1-5|TRBV6-1
TGTGCCAGCAGTGAAATTTCTCGCGGGGGGGCTCAGCCCCAGCATTTT
CASSEISRGGAQPQHF
>.|.|TRBJ2-5|TRBV4-1
TGCGCCAGCAGCCAAGGTGGCAGGCAAGAGACCCAGTACTTC
CASSQGGRQETQYF
>.|.|TRBJ2-6|TRBV5-8
TGTGCCAGCAGCTTGGGGTCTGGGGCCAACGTCCTGACTTTC
CASSLGSGANVLTF
>.|few|TRBJ1-5|TRBV7-2
TGTGCCAGCAGCCCAGGAGGGTTTCAGCCCCAGCATTTT
CASSPGGFQPQHF
>.|.|TRBJ1-1|TRBV19
TGTGCCAGTAGTGCCGCCTCGGGGACTTCGACTGAAGCTTTCTTT
CASSAASGTSTEAFF
>.|.|TRBJ1-1|TRBV30
TGTGCCTCCTTTCGGAAGGCGGCCTATGAAGCTTTCTTT
CASFRKAAYEAFF
>.|.|TRBJ1-4|TRBV11-2
TGTGCCAGCAGCTTATCGTTCTTGGGTTTGAGTGAAAAACTGTTTTTT
CASSLSFLGLSEKLFF
>.|.|TRBJ2-3|TRBV7-8
TGTGCCAGCAGCCTCCAGGCAGATACGCAGTATTTT
CASSLQADTQYF
>.|.|TRBJ2-3|TRBV2
TGTGCCATCCCCAGGGGCCCCGGTCTAGTTGTTGAAACAGATACGCAGTATTTT
CAIPRGPGLVVETDTQYF
>.|few|TRBJ1-1|TRBV7-8
TGTGCCAGCAGCTTAGTACAGTACGCCACTGAAGCTTTCTTT
CASSLVQYATEAFF
>.|.|TRBJ2-5|TRBV27
TGTGCCAGCAGCTACCGGGGGGCCCAAGAGACCCAGTACTTC
CASSYRGAQETQYF
>.|.|TRBJ2-1|TRBV15
TGTGCCACCAGCAGGCGGGGCGGCCCCTACAATGAGCAGTTCTTC
CATSRRGGPYNEQFF
>.|once|TRBJ2-1|TRBV5-1
TGCGCCAGCAGCTTCCTAGGATCGGGCTCCTACAATGAGCAGTTCTTC
CASSFLGSGSYNEQFF